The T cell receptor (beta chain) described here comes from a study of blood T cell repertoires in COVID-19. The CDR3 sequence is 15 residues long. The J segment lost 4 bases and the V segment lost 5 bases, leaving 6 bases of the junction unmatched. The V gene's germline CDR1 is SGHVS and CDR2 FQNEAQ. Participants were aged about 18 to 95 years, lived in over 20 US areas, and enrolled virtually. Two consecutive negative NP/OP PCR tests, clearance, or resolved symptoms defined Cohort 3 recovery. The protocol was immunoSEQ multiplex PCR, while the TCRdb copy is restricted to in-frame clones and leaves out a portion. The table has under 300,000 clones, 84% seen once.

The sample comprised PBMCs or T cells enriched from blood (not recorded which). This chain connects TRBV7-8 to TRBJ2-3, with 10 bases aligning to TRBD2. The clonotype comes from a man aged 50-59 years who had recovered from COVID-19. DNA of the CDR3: TGTGCCAGCAGCATGACTAGCGGGTGGTCAGATACGCAGTATTTT. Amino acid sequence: CASSMTSGWSDTQYF.